One and the same sample provided the 10 T cell receptor beta chains below, sequenced in a study of T-cell reconstitution after alpha-beta-depleted transplantation in children. Unique molecular identifiers were used to barcode this TCRbeta library. TCRdb processed the PCR reads anew with MiXCR; each CDR3 protein has one entry. The sample includes 210,000 or so distinct CDR3 sequences, 11% of them seen just once. The source was PBMCs, collected before TCRalphabeta/CD19-depleted stem cell transplant. The receptors shown here come from a child in the first two years of life with acute myeloid leukemia, due to receive a stem cell transplant.

This clonotype was observed at least ten times. DNA for the CDR3: TGCAGCGTTGTTGGGCTTTACAGGGAAAGCTCCTACAATGAGCAGTTCTTC. It encodes CSVVGLYRESSYNEQFF. This chain connects TRBV29-1 to TRBJ2-1, with a tentative D call TRBD1 (6 bases). The CDR3 loop spans 17 amino acids. Germline loops: CDR1 SQVTM, CDR2 ANQGSEA. V shed 4 bases and J shed 0 bases, with 19 bases lying between them.

The V call is TRBV29-1, the J call TRBJ2-2; 7 nucleotides agree with TRBD2. Trimming at V came to 0 bases and at J to 1 base, leaving 5 bases not matched to a gene. From germline, CDR1 is SQVTM and CDR2 ANQGSEA. The CDR3 is made up of 16 amino acids. The CDR3 DNA reads as TGCAGCGTTGAAGAACTCGGACTAGGGAACACCGGGGAGCTGTTTTTT. It is translated as CSVEELGLGNTGELFF.

A remark on this clonotype: An end of the junction differs from the germline gene, which may be a read error. The chain uses TRBV29-1 and TRBJ2-5; D perhaps matches TRBD2 (5 bases). Germline CDR1 SQVTM, CDR2 ANQGSEA. There are 12 residues in the CDR3. The CDR3 DNA reads TGTAGCGTTGAAAGTAACAGAGAGACCCAGTACTTC. Translating gives CSVESNRETQYF.

This clonotype has a count of ten or more. The rearrangement uses TRBV7-9 and TRBJ1-2, with 7 bases fitting TRBD1. Germline CDR1 reads SEHNR; CDR2 reads FQNEAQ (reference sequence). The CDR3 length is 14 residues. The junction had 6 bases not matched to a gene; V was cut back by 4 bases and J by 4 bases. CDR3 region: CASSSNRDSYGYTF. In DNA form, the CDR3 reads TGTGCCAGCAGCTCAAACCGGGACAGCTATGGCTACACCTTC. The full variable domain, with the rest looked up from reference TRBV7-9 and TRBJ1-2, is DTGVSQNPRHKITKRGQNVTFRCDPISEHNRLYWYRQTLGQGPEFLTYFQNEAQLEKSRLLSDRFSAERPKGSFSTLEIQRTEQGDSAMYLCASSSNRDSYGYTFGSGTRLTVV.

This clonotype was counted many times. The J gene is TRBJ2-1, the V gene TRBV24-1; the D gene is possibly TRBD1 (6 bases). In germline, CDR1 is KGHDR, CDR2 SFDVKD. The CDR3 runs to 16 residues. Trimming pared 3 bases from V and 0 bases from J, leaving 11 bases between. The CDR3: CATSDHTGYSYNEQFF. CDR3 sequence (DNA): TGTGCCACCAGTGATCACACAGGGTACTCCTACAATGAGCAGTTCTTC.

The chain joins TRBV12-3 or TRBV12-4 to TRBJ2-1; D could derive from TRBD1 or TRBD2 (5 bases each). V was pared by 4 bases and J by 6 bases, with 7 bases between. The CDR3 is made up of 12 amino acids. CDR3 protein: CASSSGPNEQFF. Here the CDR3 DNA reads TGTGCCAGCAGTTCGGGGCCCAATGAGCAGTTCTTC.

The V gene is TRBV20-1, the J gene TRBJ2-5; TRBD2 matches at 14 bases. The CDR3 runs to 15 residues. Looked up from germline, CDR1 is DFQATT and CDR2 is SNEGSKA (reference sequence). The J segment lost 5 bases and the V segment lost 4 bases, leaving 6 bases of the junction unmatched. CDR3 protein: CSATQTSGGAETQYF. The CDR3 DNA reads as TGCAGTGCTACCCAGACTAGCGGGGGGGCCGAGACCCAGTACTTC.

The table lists this clonotype with many counts. The J gene is TRBJ2-2, the V gene TRBV12-3 or TRBV12-4, with 9 nucleotides matching TRBD2. The CDR3 is 16 residues long. The junction had 6 bases not matched to a gene; V was cut back by 1 base and J by 6 bases. The CDR3 loop is CASSLGLAVRAGELFF. The CDR3 DNA reads as TGTGCCAGCAGTTTAGGACTAGCGGTTAGAGCCGGGGAGCTGTTTTTT.

This clonotype was seen at least ten times. This chain connects TRBV27 to TRBJ1-3, with D possibly matching TRBD1 (5 bases). The CDR3 runs 15 residues. Trimming took 5 bases from V and 4 from J, leaving 15 bases between them. Germline CDR1 is MNHEY and CDR2 is SMNVEV (reference sequence). CDR3 in amino acids: CASSPSDIRGNTIYF. CDR3 DNA: TGTGCCAGCAGTCCGTCGGACATCCGGGGAAACACCATATATTTT.

This clonotype was recorded at least ten times. The chain's CDR3 is CASSSSGLAGGQYF. The CDR3 coding sequence is TGCGCCAGCAGCAGTTCGGGACTAGCGGGAGGCCAGTACTTC. The rearrangement links TRBV5-1 to TRBJ2-5, with 15 bases identical to TRBD2. Germline-derived CDR1 and CDR2 are SGHRS and YFSETQ. CDR3 length equals 14 residues. V gave up 4 bases and J gave up 10 bases; unmatched junction bases: 5.